The clone carrying this TCR beta chain was seen repeatedly, ten times or more. The antigen is not known. Because the CDR3's place on the DNA is in doubt, the DNA is left out and the CDR3 is given as listed by TCRdb. It was by 5'RACE with 10-nucleotide random UMIs that the cDNA was made. TCRdb reprocessed the 5' RACE reads with MiXCR, giving one entry per CDR3 protein. Among around 90,000 distinct CDR3 sequences listed, roughly an eighth were seen once. These data originate in a study of neurological immune-mediated disorders. This sample's time point: longitudinal time-point 2. The unsorted libraries were made from 2 million PBMCs kept at -80 C. Overall study findings and caveats: The level of TCR clonal expansion was highest in patients with HTLV-1-associated myelopathy and lowest in multiple sclerosis, where it fell below the level seen in healthy controls. CDR3 amino acid sequences found in expanded clones were never shared across subjects, suggesting private repertoires in all groups.

The CDR3 length is 12 residues, termini included. Germline V CDR1 and CDR2: DFQATT, SNEGSKA (reference sequence). V usage is TRBV20-1 and J usage is TRBJ2-5; the listed D gene, TRBD2, was not tested against the DNA. The receptor was derived from a female donor with HTLV-1-associated myelopathy (HAM/TSP). The sample was PBMCs. This CDR3 reads CSARVAGGIQYF.